Listed below are T cell receptor beta chains from one sample, sequenced in a study of cytomegalovirus exposure and HLA in healthy donors. This table comes from immunoSEQ multiplex PCR, and its TCRdb copy is limited to in-frame clones, with some not included. This sample carries 85,000 to 90,000 clones, around 96% of them seen once, and the ten largest clones take less than 0.8%. Sequenced sample: PBMCs. These TCRs come from a man aged 18-30 years in good health and CMV-seronegative. Each CDR3 is given with its conserved first and last residue. D genes are given only for firm matches.

v_call: TRBV19; j_call: TRBJ2-1; cdr3_length: 12; d_call: .; cdr3_nt: TGTGCCAGTAGTATCGGGGTCAATGAGCAGTTCTTC; cdr3_aa: CASSIGVNEQFF
v_call: TRBV28; j_call: TRBJ1-5; cdr3_length: 14; d_call: .; cdr3_nt: TGTGCCAGCAGTTTAATGGAGGGCGAGCAGCCCCAGCATTTT; cdr3_aa: CASSLMEGEQPQHF
v_call: TRBV6-5; j_call: TRBJ1-2; cdr3_length: 15; d_call: TRBD1; cdr3_nt: TGTGCCAGCAGTTTCGGACAGGGGATAAACTATGGCTACACCTTC; cdr3_aa: CASSFGQGINYGYTF
v_call: TRBV4-1; j_call: TRBJ1-1; cdr3_length: 17; d_call: TRBD1; cdr3_nt: TGCGCCAGCAGCCAAGCTTCAGGGGGCGTCGGTGACACTGAAGCTTTCTTT; cdr3_aa: CASSQASGGVGDTEAFF
v_call: TRBV5-4; j_call: TRBJ1-2; cdr3_length: 17; d_call: TRBD1; cdr3_nt: TGTGCCAGCAGATCACCGGGACAGGGGGCGAGGGACTATGGCTACACCTTC; cdr3_aa: CASRSPGQGARDYGYTF
v_call: TRBV5-4; j_call: TRBJ1-2; cdr3_length: 15; d_call: .; cdr3_nt: TGTGCCAGCAGCTTGGGATCGGGGGGCGGCTATGGCTACACCTTC; cdr3_aa: CASSLGSGGGYGYTF
v_call: TRBV25-1; j_call: TRBJ2-1; cdr3_length: 13; d_call: .; cdr3_nt: TGTGCGGTCGGTACGGTGGGCTTCAATGAGCAGTTCTTC; cdr3_aa: CAVGTVGFNEQFF
v_call: TRBV5-1; j_call: TRBJ2-3; cdr3_length: 15; d_call: TRBD1; cdr3_nt: TGCGCCAGCAGCTTGACAGGGGGGAGAACAGATACGCAGTATTTT; cdr3_aa: CASSLTGGRTDTQYF
v_call: TRBV15; j_call: TRBJ1-5; cdr3_length: 15; d_call: TRBD1; cdr3_nt: TGTGCCACCAGCAGAGTTCCTACAGGGGGTCAGCCCCAGCATTTT; cdr3_aa: CATSRVPTGGQPQHF
v_call: TRBV27; j_call: TRBJ2-3; cdr3_length: 18; d_call: TRBD2; cdr3_nt: TGTGCCAGCAGTTTAAGTAGCGGGAGGGCCTCTGGAACAGATACGCAGTATTTT; cdr3_aa: CASSLSSGRASGTDTQYF
v_call: TRBV4-1; j_call: TRBJ1-2; cdr3_length: 13; d_call: TRBD1; cdr3_nt: TGCGCCAGCAGCCACTGGACAGGGCAGGGCTACACCTTC; cdr3_aa: CASSHWTGQGYTF
v_call: TRBV27; j_call: TRBJ2-7; cdr3_length: 16; d_call: .; cdr3_nt: TGTGCCAGCAGTTTATCGTCTTTGAAGAGCTCCTACGAGCAGTACTTC; cdr3_aa: CASSLSSLKSSYEQYF
v_call: TRBV30; j_call: TRBJ2-5; cdr3_length: 15; d_call: .; cdr3_nt: TGTGCCTGGAGTGGCCATGGGACAACTAAAGAGACCCAGTACTTC; cdr3_aa: CAWSGHGTTKETQYF
v_call: TRBV28; j_call: TRBJ2-7; cdr3_length: 13; d_call: .; cdr3_nt: TGTGCCAGCAGTTTATCTAGCTCCTACGAGCAGTACTTC; cdr3_aa: CASSLSSSYEQYF
v_call: TRBV5-1; j_call: TRBJ2-4; cdr3_length: 15; d_call: TRBD2; cdr3_nt: TGCGCCAGCAGCTTTACCGGGAGGGCCAAAAACATTCAGTACTTC; cdr3_aa: CASSFTGRAKNIQYF
v_call: TRBV4-1; j_call: TRBJ2-7; cdr3_length: 14; d_call: .; cdr3_nt: TGCGCCAGCAGCCAAGCCTTGGGGCGTTACGAGCAGTACTTC; cdr3_aa: CASSQALGRYEQYF
v_call: TRBV2; j_call: TRBJ1-5; cdr3_length: 15; d_call: .; cdr3_nt: TGTGCCAGCAGAGAGCAGGGGTTTAGCAATCAGCCCCAGCATTTT; cdr3_aa: CASREQGFSNQPQHF
v_call: TRBV10-3; j_call: TRBJ2-1; cdr3_length: 16; d_call: .; cdr3_nt: TGTGCCATCAGCGTCTCTCAGCGGGTCTCCTACAATGAGCAGTTCTTC; cdr3_aa: CAISVSQRVSYNEQFF
v_call: TRBV5-8; j_call: TRBJ1-4; cdr3_length: 15; d_call: TRBD1; cdr3_nt: TGTGCCAGCAGCGAGGGACAGACAACTAATGAAAAACTGTTTTTT; cdr3_aa: CASSEGQTTNEKLFF
v_call: TRBV15; j_call: TRBJ1-5; cdr3_length: 16; d_call: .; cdr3_nt: TGTGCCACCAGCAGAGCGGGGGACGGTAGCAATCAGCCCCAGCATTTT; cdr3_aa: CATSRAGDGSNQPQHF
v_call: TRBV5-6; j_call: TRBJ2-3; cdr3_length: 19; d_call: TRBD1; cdr3_nt: TGTGCCAGCAGCTCCGGGACAGGGGGGATCCTAGCGGGAACAGATACGCAGTATTTT; cdr3_aa: CASSSGTGGILAGTDTQYF
v_call: TRBV28; j_call: TRBJ1-5; cdr3_length: 16; d_call: .; cdr3_nt: TGTGCCAGCAGTCTGCTTGGGGGCAGTAGCAATCAGCCCCAGCATTTT; cdr3_aa: CASSLLGGSSNQPQHF
v_call: TRBV10-3; j_call: TRBJ1-4; cdr3_length: 19; d_call: TRBD1; cdr3_nt: TGTGCCATCAGTGAGTCGCCCCGGGACAGGGGGGGAACTAATGAAAAACTGTTTTTT; cdr3_aa: CAISESPRDRGGTNEKLFF
v_call: TRBV7-6; j_call: TRBJ2-5; cdr3_length: 14; d_call: .; cdr3_nt: TGTGCCAGCAGCTCTAGCGCGTACCAAGAGACCCAGTACTTC; cdr3_aa: CASSSSAYQETQYF
v_call: TRBV2; j_call: TRBJ2-3; cdr3_length: 12; d_call: TRBD2; cdr3_nt: TGTGCCAGCAGTGTTACTAGCGGGAGTGAGTATTTT; cdr3_aa: CASSVTSGSEYF
v_call: TRBV6-5; j_call: TRBJ2-3; cdr3_length: 14; d_call: TRBD2; cdr3_nt: TGTGCCAGCAGTCTAGCGGGAGTCACAGATACGCAGTATTTT; cdr3_aa: CASSLAGVTDTQYF
v_call: TRBV11-3; j_call: TRBJ2-3; cdr3_length: 13; d_call: .; cdr3_nt: TGTGCCAGCAGCTTATTTCAGGCGGATACGCAGTATTTT; cdr3_aa: CASSLFQADTQYF
v_call: TRBV5-5; j_call: TRBJ1-4; cdr3_length: 13; d_call: .; cdr3_nt: TGTGCCAGCAGCTTGGAAAGGGGTGAAAAACTGTTTTTT; cdr3_aa: CASSLERGEKLFF
v_call: TRBV6-5; j_call: TRBJ2-5; cdr3_length: 14; d_call: .; cdr3_nt: TGTGCCAGCAGTTATAGGTCACGCGGAGAGACCCAGTACTTC; cdr3_aa: CASSYRSRGETQYF
v_call: TRBV7-9; j_call: TRBJ2-3; cdr3_length: 15; d_call: .; cdr3_nt: TGTGCCAGCAGCTTAGGGGCAGGGGGGCCAGATACGCAGTATTTT; cdr3_aa: CASSLGAGGPDTQYF
v_call: TRBV27; j_call: TRBJ2-3; cdr3_length: 16; d_call: .; cdr3_nt: TGTGCCAGCAGTTTTCATTTGGCAGGCCGCACAGATACGCAGTATTTT; cdr3_aa: CASSFHLAGRTDTQYF
v_call: TRBV27; j_call: TRBJ2-7; cdr3_length: 15; d_call: TRBD1; cdr3_nt: TGTGCCAGCAGTCTCCAGGGGGTCACCTTCTACGAGCAGTACTTC; cdr3_aa: CASSLQGVTFYEQYF
v_call: TRBV10-3; j_call: TRBJ2-1; cdr3_length: 13; d_call: .; cdr3_nt: TGTGCCATCAGTGAGCTTCAAACTAGTAAGCAGTTCTTC; cdr3_aa: CAISELQTSKQFF
v_call: TRBV2; j_call: TRBJ1-5; cdr3_length: 12; d_call: TRBD1; cdr3_nt: TGTGCCTGCACAGGGGAGAATCAGCCCCAGCATTTT; cdr3_aa: CACTGENQPQHF
v_call: TRBV27; j_call: TRBJ1-2; cdr3_length: 13; d_call: TRBD1; cdr3_nt: TGTGCCAGCAGTGCCCGGACAGGGCATGGCTACACCTTC; cdr3_aa: CASSARTGHGYTF
v_call: TRBV5-1; j_call: TRBJ2-3; cdr3_length: 13; d_call: TRBD1; cdr3_nt: TGCGCCAGCAGAGAAACAGGGGCAGATACGCAGTATTTT; cdr3_aa: CASRETGADTQYF
v_call: TRBV11-2; j_call: TRBJ2-2; cdr3_length: 15; d_call: .; cdr3_nt: TGTGCCAGCAGCTTAGAATCAGGGATTCCCGGGGAGCTGTTTTTT; cdr3_aa: CASSLESGIPGELFF